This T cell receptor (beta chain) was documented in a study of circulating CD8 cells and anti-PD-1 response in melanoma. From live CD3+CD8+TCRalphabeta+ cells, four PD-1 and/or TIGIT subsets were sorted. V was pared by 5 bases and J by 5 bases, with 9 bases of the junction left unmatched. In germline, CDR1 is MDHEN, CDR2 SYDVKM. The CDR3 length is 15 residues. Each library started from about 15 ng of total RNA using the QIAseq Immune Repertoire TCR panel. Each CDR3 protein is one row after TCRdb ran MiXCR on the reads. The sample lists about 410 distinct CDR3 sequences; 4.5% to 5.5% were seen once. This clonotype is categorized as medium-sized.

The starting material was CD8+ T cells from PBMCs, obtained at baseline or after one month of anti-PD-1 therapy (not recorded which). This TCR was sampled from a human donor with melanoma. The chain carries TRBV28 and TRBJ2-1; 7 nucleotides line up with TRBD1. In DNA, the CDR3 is TGTGCCAGCAGTCTCCGGACAGGTCTAAACAATGAGCAGTTCTTC. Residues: CASSLRTGLNNEQFF.